The rows below give T cell receptor beta chains drawn from one sample of a study of blood T cell repertoires in COVID-19. Here immunoSEQ multiplex PCR was the method, and the copy in TCRdb shows in-frame clones only, minus some. The repertoire has 200,000 to 250,000 clones, around 84% of them found once; the top ten carry around 3%. Material for sequencing was peripheral blood. The receptors stem from a man aged 60 to 69 with acute or convalescent COVID-19. The CDR3 runs from the conserved cysteine through the conserved F or W. D genes are given only for firm matches. Clone size is stated in some rows and not others, as once, few, many or a class when expanded.

>NA|TRBV19|NA|TRBJ1-1
TGTGCCAGTAGTTTCCCGGGAACTGAAGCTTTCTTT
CASSFPGTEAFF
>NA|TRBV27|NA|TRBJ2-7
TGTGCCAGCAGTTCTAGGACTGGTTCGTACGAGCAGTACTTC
CASSSRTGSYEQYF
>NA|TRBV18|TRBD2|TRBJ2-3
TGTGCCAGCTCACCGTTGCGCCTAGCGGGGGGCCCCAAGGTAGATACGCAGTATTTT
CASSPLRLAGGPKVDTQYF
>NA|TRBV5-1|NA|TRBJ1-2
TGCGCCAGCAGCACCCGAGGAGCTACGGACTATGGCTACACCTTC
CASSTRGATDYGYTF
>NA|TRBV7-9|NA|TRBJ2-5
TGTGCCAGCAGCATAAGACAGACCAAAGAGACCCAGTACTTC
CASSIRQTKETQYF
>NA|TRBV7-9|TRBD1|TRBJ2-7
TGTGCCAGCAGCTTAATGGGACAGGGACCCTACGAGCAGTACTTC
CASSLMGQGPYEQYF
>NA|TRBV30|NA|TRBJ1-1
TGTGCCGGGATGAGACAGTGGTTGAACACTGAAGCTTTCTTT
CAGMRQWLNTEAFF
>NA|TRBV5-4|NA|TRBJ1-1
TGTGCCAGCAGCTTGGACAGGCGCCACCTCGCTGAAGCTTTCTTT
CASSLDRRHLAEAFF
>NA|TRBV6-5|NA|TRBJ1-2
TGTGCCAGCAGACGGACACTAACTAACTATGGCTACACCTTC
CASRRTLTNYGYTF
>NA|TRBV7-9|TRBD2|TRBJ2-3
TGTGCCAGCAGCTTAACCCTAGCGGGGGGGCTCACAGATACGCAGTATTTT
CASSLTLAGGLTDTQYF
>NA|TRBV6-7|TRBD1|TRBJ1-1
TGTGCCAGCAGTTACCGCGACAGGGTTTACGCTGAAGCTTTCTTT
CASSYRDRVYAEAFF
>NA|TRBV6-6|NA|TRBJ2-3
TGTGCCAGCAGTCCCCCGACTACACCAGATACGCAGTATTTT
CASSPPTTPDTQYF
>NA|TRBV6-5|TRBD1|TRBJ2-4
TGTGCAGCCACGGGGACAGTCCGAGCCAAAAACATTCAGTACTTC
CAATGTVRAKNIQYF
>once|TRBV11-2|NA|TRBJ2-5
TGTGCCAGCAGCTTAGGTGACAGGGAGCGGGGGAAGACCCAGTACTTC
CASSLGDRERGKTQYF
>NA|TRBV29-1|TRBD1|TRBJ2-2
TGCAGCGTCCCGGGACAGGGGCACCAGGGAGAGCTGTTTTTT
CSVPGQGHQGELFF
>NA|TRBV10-1|NA|TRBJ2-1
TGCGCCAGCAGCCGAGGGCGCTCCTACAATGAGCAGTTCTTC
CASSRGRSYNEQFF
>NA|TRBV11-1|NA|TRBJ2-7
TGTGCCAGCAGCTTAGCCAGAAGATCCTACGAGCAGTACTTC
CASSLARRSYEQYF
>NA|TRBV29-1|NA|TRBJ1-2
TGCAGCGTCGCTGGGGGCGAGGACTATGGCTACACCTTC
CSVAGGEDYGYTF
>NA|TRBV3-1/TRBV3-2|TRBD1|TRBJ1-3
TGTGCCAGCAGCCGACAGGGGGGAAACACCATATATTTT
CASSRQGGNTIYF
>NA|TRBV24-1|NA|TRBJ2-7
TGTGCCACCAGTTCCAGGAAAGCCTACGAGCAGTACTTC
CATSSRKAYEQYF
>NA|TRBV30|NA|TRBJ2-7
TGTGCCTGGACCCTCCGGTCGCGTGAGCAGTACTTC
CAWTLRSREQYF
>NA|TRBV29-1|TRBD1|TRBJ1-2
TGCAGCGTTGACAGGGGGGATAACTATGGCTACACCTTC
CSVDRGDNYGYTF
>NA|TRBV7-2|NA|TRBJ1-6
TGTGCCAGCAGCTTAGGGTCGGCAGGGTTTGATTCACCCCTCCACTTT
CASSLGSAGFDSPLHF
>NA|TRBV3-1/TRBV3-2|TRBD1|TRBJ2-7
TGTGCCAGCAGCCGGGACAGGGGTTACGAGCAGTACTTC
CASSRDRGYEQYF
>NA|TRBV19|TRBD1|TRBJ2-2
TGTGCCAGTAGTAGTCGACGACAGGGGTGGAACACCGGGGAGCTGTTTTTT
CASSSRRQGWNTGELFF
>once|TRBV7-9|NA|TRBJ2-5
TGTGCCAGCAGCTTCATCGGTTCGGGACTCAGGGAGACCCAGTACTTC
CASSFIGSGLRETQYF
>once|TRBV18|TRBD2|TRBJ2-1
TGTGCCAGCTCACCACCGGGACTAGCGATCTACAATGAGCAGTTCTTC
CASSPPGLAIYNEQFF
>NA|TRBV10-1|TRBD1|TRBJ1-2
TGCGCCAGCAGTGACGGACAGGGGGCGAATGGCTACACCTTC
CASSDGQGANGYTF
>NA|TRBV27|NA|TRBJ2-1
TGTGCCAGCAGTCCAAGCGGCCAGTACAATGAGCAGTTCTTC
CASSPSGQYNEQFF
>NA|TRBV18|TRBD1|TRBJ2-1
TGTGCCAGCTCACCCACACCGGGACAGGGTAATGAGCAGTTCTTC
CASSPTPGQGNEQFF
>NA|TRBV7-7|NA|TRBJ2-2
TGTGCCAGCAGCTCGGGACATCTGAGGGGGGAGCTGTTTTTT
CASSSGHLRGELFF
>NA|TRBV18|TRBD2|TRBJ2-2
TGTGCCAGCTCACCCGGGACTAGCCTGAACACCGGGGAGCTGTTTTTT
CASSPGTSLNTGELFF
>NA|TRBV4-1|NA|TRBJ1-4
TGCGCCAGCAGCCAAGATATAGGCAGGGCTGGGGCAACTAATGAAAAACTGTTTTTT
CASSQDIGRAGATNEKLFF
>NA|TRBV7-3|TRBD2|TRBJ2-3
TGTGCCAGCAGCTTCGGCGGGCCTGTCTACGCGGGGGGACAAAGCACAGATACGCAGTATTTT
CASSFGGPVYAGGQSTDTQYF
>NA|TRBV7-8|TRBD1|TRBJ1-3
TGTGCCAGCAGCTTAGTTTTCGGGGACAGCTCTGGAAACACCATATATTTT
CASSLVFGDSSGNTIYF
>NA|TRBV9|TRBD2|TRBJ2-1
TGTGCCAGCAGCGCCAAACTAGCGGGGAGCTACAATGAGCAGTTCTTC
CASSAKLAGSYNEQFF
>few|TRBV19|TRBD2|TRBJ2-2
TGTGCCAGTAGTACCCGCCGGGGGGGTGCCGGGGAGCTGTTTTTT
CASSTRRGGAGELFF